Detailed here is one TCR beta chain. This entry belongs to a study of control samples from healthy donors and cancer patients. In germline, CDR1 is MNHEY, CDR2 SVGAGI. The CDR3 contains 11 residues. The germline V and J ends were trimmed by 8 bases and 1 base, with 5 bases remaining between them. Sequencing was performed with immunoSEQ multiplex PCR; in TCRdb, only in-frame clones are kept and a portion is missing. The sample lists some 79,000 clones, roughly 87% occurring once. This chain uses TRBV6-5 with TRBJ1-2; no clear D gene. Sequencing was performed on blood. The receptor was isolated from a woman between 45 and 60 years old in good health. The CDR3 here is CASAGNYGYTF. The CDR3 nucleotides are TGTGCCAGCGCGGGTAACTATGGCTACACCTTC.